This T cell receptor beta chain was captured in a study of cytomegalovirus exposure and HLA in healthy donors. As regards this clone: Its matching antigen is unknown.

The ends were cut back, 5 bases at V and 0 bases at J, with 18 bases in the middle. Germline lookup yields CDR1 SGHRS and CDR2 YFSETQ. The CDR3 has 18 residues. Overall study findings and caveats: Sequencing had likely introduced a cluster of highly shared sequence variants as an artifact. Rare sequences made up most TCRs, while some public TCRs were found in many donors.

The PCR ran on 60 Vbeta and 13 Jbeta primers. TCRdb's copy holds only in-frame clones and misses some; the assay was immunoSEQ multiplex PCR. The data contain 40,000 or so clones, over 70% of them singletons. This TCR came from a man aged 25-45 years in good health and CMV-seronegative. The sequenced material came from PBMCs. The V and J genes are TRBV5-1 and TRBJ2-6; the D gene is possibly TRBD1 (6 bases). In nucleotides, the CDR3 is TGCGCCAGCAGACCTGTTCCAGGGGCCCCCTCTGGGGCCAACGTCCTGACTTTC. Encoded protein: CASRPVPGAPSGANVLTF.